This T cell receptor (beta chain) was identified in a study of Tregs in tolerant kidney transplant recipients. Study-wide findings and caveats: Biological reproducibility was not directly addressed in this study. Few patients were studied, so findings need validation in larger groups.

Measured with immunoSEQ multiplex PCR; TCRdb has only the in-frame clones, and not every one. This table has about 69,000 clones, roughly 89% appearing once. Trimming removed 2 bases from V and 6 bases from J; junction bases left unmatched: 4. The germline V gene has CDR1 MGHRA and CDR2 YSYEKL. The CDR3 runs to 14 residues. In regard to this clone: The antigen is unknown.

The V call is TRBV4-1, the J call TRBJ2-1; 7 bases are a match to TRBD1. The receptor was isolated from a human donor who received a combined kidney and bone marrow transplant. The sample in question was CD4+ T cells from blood, obtained before the transplant. In DNA form, the CDR3 reads TGCGCCAGCAGCCAACTGGGGACAGTCAATGAGCAGTTCTTC. Translating it yields CASSQLGTVNEQFF.